This TCR beta chain was identified in a study of T cell responses to AZD1222 COVID-19 vaccine. TCRdb's table, derived via immunoSEQ multiplex PCR, lists solely in-frame clones and lacks some. The sample has around 120,000 clones; roughly 89% are singletons. The germline CDR1 and CDR2 sequences are KGHSH and LQKENI. The CDR3 spans 14 residues. Deletions cut 2 bases from V and 5 bases from J, with 10 bases between. Comment on this clone: Its antigen is as yet unknown.

Notes on the study in general: All repertoire sampling was performed exclusively after the peak T cell response.

The receptor comes from an adult in good health. The source material was peripheral blood, sampled on day 0 of AZD1222 vaccination. The chain joins TRBV18 to TRBJ2-4; TRBD1 is a possible D gene (5 bases). The CDR3 reads CASSPVETENIQYF. In DNA, the CDR3 is TGTGCCAGCTCACCAGTGGAGACAGAAAACATTCAGTACTTC.